This record covers a single T cell receptor beta chain. Under the authors' procedure: Reference gene primer amplification gave nucleated cell count estimates. Clones were sequenced by immunoSEQ multiplex PCR, and TCRdb holds only the in-frame ones, with some missing. V and J calls and clone size follow that table, whereas D and trimming were derived from the DNA. Of about 340,000 clones listed, about 83% are singletons. These data come from a study of blood T cell repertoires in COVID-19. As for the study in general: From the United States, Italy and Spain came samples of acute and convalescent COVID-19. The cDNA or gDNA used as material had been derived from T cells, B-cell-depleted T cells, or PBMCs.

The sequence was collected from a man aged 25-40 years with active or convalescent COVID-19. Specimen: peripheral blood.

The CDR3 region has the DNA TGTGCCAGCAGCGACGACCGAGGGACTGAAGCTTTCTTT. It specifies CASSDDRGTEAFF. This sequence joins TRBV11-3 and TRBJ1-1; D is unclear. Germline V gene data show CDR1 as SGHNT and CDR2 as YENEEA. The CDR3 runs 13 residues. The V end lost 5 bases, the J end lost 5 bases, and 12 bases lay between the germline ends.